This T cell receptor (beta chain) was sequenced in a study of blood T cell repertoires in COVID-19. Study as a whole: COVID-19 samples, acute and convalescent, were from the United States, Italy and Spain.

In the original analysis: Reference gene primer amplification in the assay estimated nucleated cell counts. Here immunoSEQ multiplex PCR was the method, and the copy in TCRdb shows in-frame clones only, minus some. V, J and clone size derive from that table, while D and trimming were established from the DNA sequence. This table holds approximately 350,000 clones, approximately 89% found once. V lost 2 bases and J lost 6; bases outside the gene matches: 2. CDR1 and CDR2 from the germline V gene are WSHSY and SAAADI. There are 14 residues in the CDR3. The sequence was obtained from a woman younger than 30 who had recovered from COVID-19. This chain uses TRBV10-2 with TRBJ2-2, with TRBD1 matching 8 bases. Sequencing was done on a sample of peripheral blood. CDR3 protein: CASSEGQGAGELFF. In DNA, the CDR3 is TGCGCCAGCAGTGAGGGACAGGGTGCCGGGGAGCTGTTTTTT.